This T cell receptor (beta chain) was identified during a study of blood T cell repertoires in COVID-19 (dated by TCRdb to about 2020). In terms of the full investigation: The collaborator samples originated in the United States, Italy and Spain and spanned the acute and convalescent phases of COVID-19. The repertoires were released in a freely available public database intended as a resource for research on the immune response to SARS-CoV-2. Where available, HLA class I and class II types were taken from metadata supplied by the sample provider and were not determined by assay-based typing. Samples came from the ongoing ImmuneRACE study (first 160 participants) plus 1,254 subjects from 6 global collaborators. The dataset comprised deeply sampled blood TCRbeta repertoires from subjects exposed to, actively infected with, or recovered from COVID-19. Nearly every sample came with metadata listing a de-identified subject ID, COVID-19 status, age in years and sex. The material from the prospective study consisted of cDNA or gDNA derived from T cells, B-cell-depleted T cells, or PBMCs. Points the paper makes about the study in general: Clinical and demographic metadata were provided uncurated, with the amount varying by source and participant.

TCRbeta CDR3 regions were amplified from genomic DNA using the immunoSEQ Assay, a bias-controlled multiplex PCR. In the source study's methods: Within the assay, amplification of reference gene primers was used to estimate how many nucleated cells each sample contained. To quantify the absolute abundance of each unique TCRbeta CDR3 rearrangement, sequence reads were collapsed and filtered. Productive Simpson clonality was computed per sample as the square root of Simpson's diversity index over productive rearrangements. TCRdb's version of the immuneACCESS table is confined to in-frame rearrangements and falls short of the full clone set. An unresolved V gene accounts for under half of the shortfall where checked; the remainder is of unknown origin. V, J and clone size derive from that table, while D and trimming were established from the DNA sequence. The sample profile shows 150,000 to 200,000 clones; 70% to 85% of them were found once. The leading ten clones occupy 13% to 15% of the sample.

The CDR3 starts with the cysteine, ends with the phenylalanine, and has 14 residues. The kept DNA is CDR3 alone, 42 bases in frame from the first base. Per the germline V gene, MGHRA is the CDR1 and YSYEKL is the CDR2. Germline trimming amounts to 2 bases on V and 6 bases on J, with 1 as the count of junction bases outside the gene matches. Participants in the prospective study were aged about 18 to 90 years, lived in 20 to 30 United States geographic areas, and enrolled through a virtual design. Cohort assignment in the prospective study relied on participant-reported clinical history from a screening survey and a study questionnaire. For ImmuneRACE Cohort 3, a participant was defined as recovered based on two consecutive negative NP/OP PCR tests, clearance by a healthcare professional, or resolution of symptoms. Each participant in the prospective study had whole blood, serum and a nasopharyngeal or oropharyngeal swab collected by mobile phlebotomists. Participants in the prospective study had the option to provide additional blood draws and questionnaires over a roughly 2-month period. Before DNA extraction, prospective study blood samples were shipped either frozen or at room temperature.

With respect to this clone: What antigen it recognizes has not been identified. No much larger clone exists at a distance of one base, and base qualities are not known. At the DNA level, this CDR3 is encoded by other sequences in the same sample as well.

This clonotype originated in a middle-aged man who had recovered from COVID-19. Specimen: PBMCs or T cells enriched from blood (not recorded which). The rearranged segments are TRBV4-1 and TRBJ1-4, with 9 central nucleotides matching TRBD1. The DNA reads TGCGCCAGCAGCCAAACAGGGGGCGATGAAAAACTGTTTTTT. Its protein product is CASSQTGGDEKLFF.